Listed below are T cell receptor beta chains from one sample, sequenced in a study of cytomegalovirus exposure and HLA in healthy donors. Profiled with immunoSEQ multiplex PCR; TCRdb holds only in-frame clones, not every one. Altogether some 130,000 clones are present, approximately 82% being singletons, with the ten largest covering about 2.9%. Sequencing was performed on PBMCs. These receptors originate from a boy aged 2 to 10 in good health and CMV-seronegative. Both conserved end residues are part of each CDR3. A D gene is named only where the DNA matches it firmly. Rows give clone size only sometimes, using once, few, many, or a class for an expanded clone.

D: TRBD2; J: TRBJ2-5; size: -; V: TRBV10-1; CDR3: CASSEPDSLREAQYF; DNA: TGCGCCAGCAGTGAGCCTGACTCGCTCCGGGAGGCCCAGTACTTC
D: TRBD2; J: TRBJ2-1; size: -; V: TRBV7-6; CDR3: CASSPWTSGGAWQFF; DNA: TGTGCCAGCAGCCCTTGGACTAGCGGGGGGGCCTGGCAGTTCTTC
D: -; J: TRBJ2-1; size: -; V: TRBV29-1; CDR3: CSVAGGHLNEQFF; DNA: TGCAGCGTAGCTGGGGGCCACCTAAATGAGCAGTTCTTC
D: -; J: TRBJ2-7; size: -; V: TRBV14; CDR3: CASSQGDISYEQYF; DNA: TGTGCCAGCAGCCAAGGAGACATCTCCTACGAGCAGTACTTC
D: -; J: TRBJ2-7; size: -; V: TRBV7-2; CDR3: CASSTQGRLYEQYF; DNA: TGTGCCAGCAGCACACAGGGCCGACTCTACGAGCAGTACTTC
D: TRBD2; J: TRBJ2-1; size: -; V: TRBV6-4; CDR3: CASSPSGSSHNEQFF; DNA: TGTGCCAGCTCCCCTAGCGGGAGTTCCCACAATGAGCAGTTCTTC
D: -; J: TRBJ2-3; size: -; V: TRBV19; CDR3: CASSIAGSTDTQYF; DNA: TGTGCCAGTAGTATCGCAGGAAGCACAGATACGCAGTATTTT
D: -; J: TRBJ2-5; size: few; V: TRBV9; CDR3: CASSVDLELGETQYF; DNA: TGTGCCAGCAGCGTAGATTTGGAGTTAGGAGAGACCCAGTACTTC
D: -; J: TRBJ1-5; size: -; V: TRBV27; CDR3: CASSPRGSEPQHF; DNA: TGTGCCAGCAGTCCAAGGGGGAGCGAGCCCCAGCATTTT
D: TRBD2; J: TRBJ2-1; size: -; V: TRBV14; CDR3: CASSQDPAGVGRGNEQFF; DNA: TGTGCCAGCAGCCAAGACCCCGCGGGGGTTGGCCGGGGCAATGAGCAGTTCTTC
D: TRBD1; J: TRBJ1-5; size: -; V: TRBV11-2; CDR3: CASSLDRGQPQHF; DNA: TGTGCCAGCAGCTTAGACAGGGGGCAGCCCCAGCATTTT
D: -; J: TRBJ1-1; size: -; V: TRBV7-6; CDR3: CASSLAGGNTEAFF; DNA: TGTGCCAGCAGCTTAGCCGGGGGGAACACTGAAGCTTTCTTT
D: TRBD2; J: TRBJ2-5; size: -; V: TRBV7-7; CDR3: CASSLALAGQETQYF; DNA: TGTGCTAGCAGCTTAGCACTAGCGGGCCAAGAGACCCAGTACTTC
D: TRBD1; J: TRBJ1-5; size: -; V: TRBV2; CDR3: CASREQGASNQPQHF; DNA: TGTGCCAGCAGAGAACAGGGGGCTAGCAATCAGCCCCAGCATTTT
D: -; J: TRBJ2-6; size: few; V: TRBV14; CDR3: CASSRRGANVLTF; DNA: TGTGCCAGCAGCCGGAGGGGGGCCAACGTCCTGACTTTC
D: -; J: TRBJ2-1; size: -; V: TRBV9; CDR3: CASSVGGGAVNEQFF; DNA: TGTGCCAGCAGCGTAGGTGGAGGGGCCGTCAATGAGCAGTTCTTC
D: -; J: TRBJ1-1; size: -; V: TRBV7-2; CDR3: CASSYNPLRNTEAFF; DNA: TGTGCCAGCAGCTATAACCCCCTAAGGAACACTGAAGCTTTCTTT
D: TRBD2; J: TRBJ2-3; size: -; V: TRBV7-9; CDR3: CASSSPGGSGDTQYF; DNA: TGTGCCAGCAGCTCTCCTGGCGGGAGTGGAGATACGCAGTATTTT
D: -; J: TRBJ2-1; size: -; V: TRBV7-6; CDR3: CASSLVRGEQFF; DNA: TGTGCCAGCAGCTTAGTAAGGGGGGAGCAGTTCTTC
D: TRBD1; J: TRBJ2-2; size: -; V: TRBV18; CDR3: CASSPTGQGTGELFF; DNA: TGTGCCAGCTCACCGACGGGACAGGGCACCGGGGAGCTGTTTTTT
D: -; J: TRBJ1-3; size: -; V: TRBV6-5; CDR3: CASSSTVPGNTIYF; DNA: TGTGCCAGCAGCTCAACAGTCCCTGGAAACACCATATATTTT
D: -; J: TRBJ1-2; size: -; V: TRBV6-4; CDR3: CASRERTEPNYGYTF; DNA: TGTGCCAGCAGAGAGAGGACAGAACCAAACTATGGCTACACCTTC
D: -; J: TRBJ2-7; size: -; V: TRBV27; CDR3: CASSLMRGTHYEQYF; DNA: TGTGCCAGCAGTTTGATGCGGGGAACGCACTACGAGCAGTACTTC
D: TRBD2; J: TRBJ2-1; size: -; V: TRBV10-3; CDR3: CAISESGQAGGHEQFF; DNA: TGTGCCATCAGTGAGTCAGGCCAAGCGGGAGGACACGAGCAGTTCTTC
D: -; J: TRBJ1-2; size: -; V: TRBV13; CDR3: CASRGQILHGYTF; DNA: TGTGCCAGCAGAGGACAGATCCTTCATGGCTACACCTTC
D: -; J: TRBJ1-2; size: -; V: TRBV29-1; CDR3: CSVALTTGRGYTF; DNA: TGCAGCGTTGCCCTCACCACTGGGAGAGGCTACACCTTC
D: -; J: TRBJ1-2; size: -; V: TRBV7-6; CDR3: CASSLSGQGYTF; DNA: TGTGCCAGCTCTCTTAGTGGGCAGGGCTACACCTTC
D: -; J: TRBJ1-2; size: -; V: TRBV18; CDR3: CASSPQDYPNYGYTF; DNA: TGTGCCAGCTCACCACAGGACTATCCTAACTATGGCTACACCTTC
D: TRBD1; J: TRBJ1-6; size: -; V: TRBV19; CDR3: CASSNNRGFGLGSYNSPLHF; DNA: TGTGCCAGTAGTAACAACAGGGGATTTGGGTTGGGGTCCTATAATTCACCCCTCCACTTT
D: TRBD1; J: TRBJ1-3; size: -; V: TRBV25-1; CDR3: CASSPGTGSTGLNTIYF; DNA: TGTGCCAGCAGTCCCGGGACAGGTTCCACGGGACTTAACACCATATATTTT
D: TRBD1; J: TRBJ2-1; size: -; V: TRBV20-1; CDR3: CSARGTIEQFF; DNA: TGCAGTGCCAGGGGGACGATTGAGCAGTTCTTC
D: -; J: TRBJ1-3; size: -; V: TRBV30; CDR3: CAWSSSPGSGNTIYF; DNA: TGTGCCTGGAGTTCGTCCCCGGGGTCTGGAAACACCATATATTTT
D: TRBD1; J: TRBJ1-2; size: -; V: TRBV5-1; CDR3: CARLDRDYGYTF; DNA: TGCGCCAGATTAGACAGGGACTATGGCTACACCTTC
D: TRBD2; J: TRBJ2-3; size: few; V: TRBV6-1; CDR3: CASSESAGGSDTQYF; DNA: TGTGCCAGCAGTGAGTCAGCGGGGGGGTCAGATACGCAGTATTTT
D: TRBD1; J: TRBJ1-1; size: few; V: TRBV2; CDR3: CASSGTGPLEAFF; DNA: TGTGCCAGCAGTGGGACAGGGCCCCTTGAAGCTTTCTTT
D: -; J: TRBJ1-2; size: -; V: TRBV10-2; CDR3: CASSESRKGYYYGYTF; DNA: TGCGCCAGCAGTGAGTCGAGAAAGGGGTACTACTATGGCTACACCTTC
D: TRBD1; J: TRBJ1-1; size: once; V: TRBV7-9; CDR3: CASREGQGTEAFF; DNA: TGTGCCAGTAGGGAGGGACAGGGCACTGAAGCTTTCTTT
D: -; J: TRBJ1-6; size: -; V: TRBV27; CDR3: CASSPVGASSYNSPLHF; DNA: TGTGCCAGCAGTCCCGTGGGGGCGAGCTCCTATAATTCACCCCTCCACTTT
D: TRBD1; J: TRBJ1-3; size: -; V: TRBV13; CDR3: CASSSTQGAKTGNTIYF; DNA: TGTGCCAGCAGCTCAACTCAGGGGGCGAAAACTGGAAACACCATATATTTT
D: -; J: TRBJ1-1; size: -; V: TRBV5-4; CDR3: CASSLDSVNTEAFF; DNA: TGTGCCAGCAGCTTGGATAGCGTGAACACTGAAGCTTTCTTT
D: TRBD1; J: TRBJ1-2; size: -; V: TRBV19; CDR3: CASSRTGEYGYTF; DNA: TGTGCCAGTAGTAGAACAGGGGAATATGGCTACACCTTC
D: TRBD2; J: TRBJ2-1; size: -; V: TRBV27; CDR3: CASSPSGRYGTDNEQFF; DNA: TGTGCCAGCAGCCCGAGCGGGAGGTACGGGACAGACAATGAGCAGTTCTTC
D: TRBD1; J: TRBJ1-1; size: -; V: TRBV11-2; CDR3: CASRDRAGNTEAFF; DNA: TGTGCCAGCAGGGACAGGGCAGGAAACACTGAAGCTTTCTTT
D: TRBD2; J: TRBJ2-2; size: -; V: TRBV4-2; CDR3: CASSQGGGRGGSNTGELFF; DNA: TGTGCCAGCAGCCAAGGTGGGGGGCGGGGGGGATCGAACACCGGGGAGCTGTTTTTT
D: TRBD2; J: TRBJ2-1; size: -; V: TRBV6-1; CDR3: CASSELAGGYNEQFF; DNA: TGTGCCAGCAGTGAACTAGCGGGGGGATACAATGAGCAGTTCTTC
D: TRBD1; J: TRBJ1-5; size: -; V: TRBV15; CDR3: CATSGPLDRVNQPQHF; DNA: TGTGCCACCAGCGGCCCGCTTGACAGGGTTAATCAGCCCCAGCATTTT
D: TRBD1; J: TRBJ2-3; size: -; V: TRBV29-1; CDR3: CSASRQGASTDTQYF; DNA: TGCAGCGCCTCACGACAGGGGGCGAGCACAGATACGCAGTATTTT
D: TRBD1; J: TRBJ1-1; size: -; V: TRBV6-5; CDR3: CASTRQGEAFF; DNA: TGTGCCAGCACTCGACAGGGTGAAGCTTTCTTT
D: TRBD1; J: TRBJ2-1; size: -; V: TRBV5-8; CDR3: CASSLGQGYNEQFF; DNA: TGTGCCAGCAGCTTGGGACAGGGGTACAATGAGCAGTTCTTC
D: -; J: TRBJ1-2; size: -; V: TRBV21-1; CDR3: CASSPLDRDLYGYTF; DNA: TGTGCCAGCAGCCCCCTAGACAGGGACTTATATGGCTACACCTTC
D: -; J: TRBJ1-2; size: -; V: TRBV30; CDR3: CAWSVRQGIYTF; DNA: TGTGCCTGGAGTGTAAGGCAGGGGATTTACACCTTC